This T cell receptor (beta chain) was captured in a study of cytomegalovirus exposure and HLA in healthy donors. Profiled with immunoSEQ multiplex PCR; TCRdb holds only in-frame clones, not every one. The sample holds about 160,000 clones, 80% to 90% seen once. This CDR3 has 12 residues. CDR1 is MNHNS, CDR2 SASEGT, per germline. V shed 1 base and J shed 10 bases, with 9 bases lying between them. The chain couples TRBV6-1 to TRBJ2-3; D gene unclear. This TCR was sampled from a woman aged 25 to 39 in good health and CMV-seronegative. The sample was PBMCs. CDR3 DNA: TGTGCCAGCAGTGAAGTAGCAAGGCCGCAGTATTTT. Translated, it gives CASSEVARPQYF.